One and the same sample provided the 28 T cell receptor beta chains below, sequenced in a study of shared clonotypes between healthy human individuals. Method: immunoSEQ multiplex PCR; TCRdb's copy keeps in-frame clones and lacks some. The repertoire includes approximately 510,000 clones, about four fifths of them detected once, and about an eighth sits in the top ten. The sample taken for sequencing was PBMCs. All receptors come from a woman between 40 and 50 years old in good health. Some clones in this sample may be carry-over from other donors' samples.

The table lists this clone with a few counts. The CDR3 DNA follows: TGTGCCAGCAGTTTATTTTGGAGAACCGGGGAGCTGTTTTTT. Its translation is CASSLFWRTGELFF. This rearrangement joins TRBV27 to TRBJ2-2; D remains unclear. Germline V gene data show CDR1 as MNHEY and CDR2 as SMNVEV (reference sequence). CDR3 size: 14 residues. Trimming removed 1 base from V and 5 bases from J, with 8 bases in between.

J is TRBJ1-1 and V is TRBV11-2, with D possibly being TRBD1 (6 bases). V was pared by 5 bases and J by 4 bases, with 11 bases between. Germline V gene lookup returns CDR1 SGHAT and CDR2 FQNNGV. The CDR3 has 13 amino acids. This CDR3 is CASSPGGGTEAFF. The DNA of the CDR3 is TGTGCCAGCAGCCCCGGAGGGGGCACTGAAGCTTTCTTT.

This clone was detected only once. This sequence joins TRBV18 and TRBJ1-1; D is unclear. The V end lost 3 bases, the J end lost 5 bases, and 10 bases lay between the germline ends. Germline assignment: CDR1 KGHSH and CDR2 LQKENI. This CDR3 is 13 amino acids long. CDR3 coding DNA: TGTGCCAGCTCACCTGCCAGCCTGACTGAAGCTTTCTTT. Translation gives CASSPASLTEAFF.

The V call is TRBV19, the J call TRBJ1-1; TRBD1 aligns across 7 bases. Looked up from germline, CDR1 is LNHDA and CDR2 is SQIVND (reference sequence). V gave up 3 bases and J gave up 4 bases; unmatched junction bases: 11. The CDR3 sequence is 16 residues long. CDR3 sequence reads: CASSIRAGTERTEAFF. The CDR3 region has the DNA TGTGCCAGTAGTATTAGGGCCGGGACAGAGCGCACTGAAGCTTTCTTT. The whole variable domain, filled in from reference TRBV19 and TRBJ1-1, reads DGGITQSPKYLFRKEGQNVTLSCEQNLNHDAMYWYRQDPGQGLRLIYYSQIVNDFQKGDIAEGYSVSREKKESFPLTVTSAQKNPTAFYLCASSIRAGTERTEAFFGQGTRLTVV.

This clone was picked up one time. The chain uses TRBV27 and TRBJ1-2, with 7 bases matching TRBD1. J gave up 6 bases and V 6 bases, and 13 bases lay outside the gene matches. This CDR3 spans 15 amino acids. Germline CDR1 is MNHEY and CDR2 is SMNVEV (reference sequence). The chain's CDR3 is CASRAQNRGRDGYTF. The CDR3 DNA follows: TGTGCCAGCAGAGCACAGAACAGGGGACGGGATGGCTACACCTTC.

The genes are TRBV29-1 and TRBJ2-7; D call uncertain. Germline-derived CDR1 and CDR2 are SQVTM and ANQGSEA. The V gene lost 0 bases and the J gene lost 0 bases, with 3 bases spanning the gap. There are 12 residues in the CDR3. CDR3 sequence: CSVEDTSYEQYF. DNA of the CDR3: TGCAGCGTTGAAGACACCTCCTACGAGCAGTACTTC.

This chain uses TRBV30 with TRBJ2-1; no definite D call. Germline values: CDR1 GTSNPN, CDR2 SVGIG (reference sequence). The CDR3 consists of 14 residues. Trimming cost V 4 bases and J 3 bases, with 13 bases left between them. CDR3 nucleotide sequence: TGTGCCTGGAACGAGCTTGGACGCTACAATGAGCAGTTCTTC. Its translation: CAWNELGRYNEQFF.

This chain links TRBV18 with TRBJ2-3; 7 nucleotides match TRBD1. There are 15 residues in the CDR3. The J segment lost 0 bases and the V segment lost 3 bases, leaving 3 bases of the junction unmatched. CDR1 is KGHSH and CDR2 is LQKENI in the germline V gene. The CDR3 loop reads CASSPMTGSTDTQYF. CDR3 coding DNA: TGTGCCAGCTCACCGATGACAGGGAGCACAGATACGCAGTATTTT.

This clone was counted ten times or more. This chain uses TRBV5-3 with TRBJ2-2; TRBD2 matches at 15 bases. TRBV5-3 is noted as an ORF with a role that remains uncertain. The V and J ends lost 0 bases and 1 base, in that order; junction bases with no gene match: 1. The CDR3 has 18 residues. CDR3 residues: CARSLGGLAGGNTGELFF. As DNA, the CDR3 is TGTGCCAGAAGCTTGGGGGGACTAGCGGGAGGGAACACCGGGGAGCTGTTTTTT.

The V gene is TRBV5-1, the J gene TRBJ2-3, with TRBD1 matching over 7 bases. V trimming: 0 bases; J trimming: 6 bases; junction bases outside the gene matches: 7. The CDR3 is made up of 15 amino acids. Germline CDR1 SGHRS, CDR2 YFSETQ. The CDR3 sequence is CASSLEGAFGDTQYF. DNA for the CDR3: TGCGCCAGCAGCTTGGAGGGGGCTTTTGGTGATACGCAGTATTTT.

The sample holds one count of this clone. The chain recombines TRBV7-2 with TRBJ2-4; D may match TRBD1 or TRBD2 (5 bases each). The CDR3 has 13 amino acids. Per the germline V gene, CDR1 is SGHTA and CDR2 is FQGNSA. V lost 4 bases, J lost 10 bases, and 14 bases lay in between. The CDR3 loop reads CASSSPGLGIQYF. The CDR3 nucleotides read TGTGCCAGCAGCTCCCCGGGGCTGGGAATTCAGTACTTC. The whole variable domain, filled in from reference TRBV7-2 and TRBJ2-4, reads GAGVSQSPSNKVTEKGKDVELRCDPISGHTALYWYRQSLGQGLEFLIYFQGNSAPDKSGLPSDRFSAERTGGSVSTLTIQRTQQEDSAVYLCASSSPGLGIQYFGAGTRLSVL.

The V and J genes are TRBV7-2 and TRBJ2-3, with 7 bases aligning to TRBD1. Germline-derived CDR1 and CDR2 are SGHTA and FQGNSA. CDR3 size: 13 residues. Trimming at V came to 6 bases and at J to 5 bases, leaving 5 bases not matched to a gene. The CDR3: CASRFTGEDTQYF. The CDR3 nucleotides are TGTGCCAGCAGGTTTACAGGGGAAGATACGCAGTATTTT.

Comment on this clone: Other DNA variants within this sample encode the same CDR3. The J gene is TRBJ2-5, the V gene TRBV18, with 7 bases fitting TRBD2. CDR3 length: 14 amino acids. Germline V gene lookup returns CDR1 KGHSH and CDR2 LQKENI. Trimming cost V 3 bases and J 1 base; bases outside gene matches: 2. CDR3 nucleotides: TGTGCCAGCTCACCCGGACTAGTCCAAGAGACCCAGTACTTC. This gives the protein CASSPGLVQETQYF. Variable domain in full (rest from reference TRBV18 and TRBJ2-5): NAGVMQNPRHLVRRRGQEARLRCSPMKGHSHVYWYRQLPEEGLKFMVYLQKENIIDESGMPKERFSAEFPKEGPSILRIQQVVRGDSAAYFCASSPGLVQETQYFGPGTRLLVL.

The chain is built from TRBV4-1 and TRBJ2-1; possible D gene TRBD1, 6 bases. Trimming left V 5 bases short and J 8 bases short, with 13 bases between. The CDR3 is 13 amino acids. Germline CDR1 reads MGHRA; CDR2 reads YSYEKL. DNA for the CDR3: TGCGCCAGCAGCTACGACAGGTTGGATGAGCAGTTCTTC. This translates into CASSYDRLDEQFF.

Here the CDR3 reads CASKFLGTAYEQYF. For the CDR3, the DNA is TGTGCCAGCAAATTTCTTGGGACAGCCTACGAGCAGTACTTC. This chain joins TRBV28 and TRBJ2-7; 7 bases are a match to TRBD1. Germline CDR1 reads MDHEN; CDR2 reads SYDVKM. The CDR3 loop spans 14 amino acids. V was pared by 7 bases and J by 2 bases, with 8 bases of the junction left unmatched.

This chain uses TRBV30 with TRBJ2-7, with no clear D. The germline CDR1 and CDR2 sequences are GTSNPN and SVGIG (reference sequence). CDR3 size: 11 residues. Deletions cut 0 bases from V and 4 bases from J, with 4 bases between. The DNA of the CDR3 is TGTGCCTGGAGTGTCCTTTACGAGCAGTACTTC. Translated: CAWSVLYEQYF.

This clone was recorded a few times. A much larger clone is a single base away; this may be a read error. This chain connects TRBV29-1 to TRBJ1-1; TRBD1 aligns across 12 bases. Germline CDR1 is SQVTM and CDR2 is ANQGSEA. The V and J ends lost 6 bases and 3 bases, in that order; junction bases with no gene match: 2. This CDR3 is built from 13 residues. The CDR3 loop reads CSVGTGGDTEAFF. In DNA, the CDR3 is TGCAGCGTGGGGACAGGGGGCGACACTGAAGCTTTCTTT.

V is TRBV4-1 and J is TRBJ1-5, with D perhaps matching TRBD1 (5 bases). Trimming took off 2 bases at V and 0 bases at J, with 14 bases between the two ends. Germline loops: CDR1 MGHRA, CDR2 YSYEKL. The CDR3 contains 17 residues. Here the CDR3 DNA reads TGCGCCAGCAGCCAAAGCGTCGGGGACCATAGCAATCAGCCCCAGCATTTT. Amino acids: CASSQSVGDHSNQPQHF.

The chain employs TRBV2 and TRBJ1-2; perhaps TRBD1 as D (5 bases). The V gene lost 6 bases and the J gene lost 3 bases, with 17 bases spanning the gap. This CDR3 spans 15 amino acids. Germline lookup yields CDR1 SNHLY and CDR2 FYNNEI. As DNA, the CDR3 is TGTGCCAGCAGCGCAACCTTGGGGCTCTACTATGGCTACACCTTC. Protein product: CASSATLGLYYGYTF.

The chain recombines TRBV2 with TRBJ2-1, with 9 bases identical to TRBD1. Losses at the gene ends were 3 bases for V and 2 bases for J; bases not matched to a gene: 2. CDR3 length equals 15 residues. Germline-derived CDR1 and CDR2 are SNHLY and FYNNEI. The DNA for the CDR3 is TGTGCCAGCAGTGATGACAGGGGGGCCTACAATGAGCAGTTCTTC. This gives the protein CASSDDRGAYNEQFF.

CDR3 region: CASSEAAGLRGYTF. CDR3 bases: TGTGCCAGCAGTGAAGCGGCAGGACTGAGGGGCTACACCTTC. This sequence joins TRBV25-1 and TRBJ1-2, with D hard to call. Looked up from germline, CDR1 is MGHDK and CDR2 is SYGVNS. There are 14 residues in the CDR3. Trimming removed 2 bases at V and 8 bases at J, with 15 bases between.

The chain has TRBV28 and TRBJ2-2; D might be TRBD1 or TRBD2, each matching 6 bases. CDR3 length equals 15 residues. Trimming removed 5 bases at V and 3 bases at J, with 13 bases between. CDR1 is MDHEN and CDR2 is SYDVKM in the germline V gene. Written as DNA, the CDR3 is TGTGCCAGCAGTAGGAGGGACACCGACACCGGGGAGCTGTTTTTT. It codes for CASSRRDTDTGELFF.

The chain couples TRBV19 to TRBJ2-1; D ambiguous. V gave up 5 bases and J gave up 0 bases, with 17 bases separating them. The CDR3 is 17 amino acids. Germline CDR1 LNHDA, CDR2 SQIVND (reference sequence). The CDR3 loop is CASSPLSGTGSYNEQFF. The CDR3 DNA reads as TGTGCCAGTAGTCCCCTGAGTGGTACCGGCTCCTACAATGAGCAGTTCTTC.

This rearrangement joins TRBV28 to TRBJ2-2, with 8 bases fitting TRBD2. Germline trimming cut 4 bases from V and 3 bases from J; bases unmatched to any gene: 1. Germline-derived CDR1 and CDR2 are MDHEN and SYDVKM. This CDR3 comprises 14 residues. DNA for the CDR3: TGTGCCAGCAGTTCAGCGGGAGACACCGGGGAGCTGTTTTTT. Translated, it gives CASSSAGDTGELFF.

The rearrangement joins TRBV5-8 to TRBJ1-1, with 7 bases identical to TRBD1. The germline gives CDR1 SGHTS, CDR2 YDEGEE. The V and J ends lost 3 bases and 1 base, in that order; junction bases with no gene match: 9. The CDR3 contains 16 residues. CDR3 nucleotides: TGTGCCAGCAGCTCTCGGGACAGCAAAGAGAACACTGAAGCTTTCTTT. Translated: CASSSRDSKENTEAFF.

The genes are TRBV11-2 and TRBJ1-1; 9 bases map to TRBD1. Unmatched junction bases numbered 4, after V lost 5 bases and J lost 6 bases. This CDR3 has 13 residues. Germline values: CDR1 SGHAT, CDR2 FQNNGV. The CDR3 DNA sequence: TGTGCCAGCAGCCAGGACAGGGGCGCTGAAGCTTTCTTT. Encoded protein: CASSQDRGAEAFF.

The chain recombines TRBV5-1 with TRBJ2-2; D unresolved. CDR3 length: 12 residues. From germline, CDR1 is SGHRS and CDR2 YFSETQ. With 2 bases removed from V and 5 bases from J, the gap between germline ends came to 4 bases. In DNA form, the CDR3 reads TGCGCCAGCAGCTTCGAGACCGGGGAGCTGTTTTTT. Residues: CASSFETGELFF.

The rearrangement uses TRBV19 and TRBJ2-5; D unresolved. This CDR3 is built from 15 residues. V was clipped by 6 bases and J by 1 base, with 15 bases between them. Germline lookup yields CDR1 LNHDA and CDR2 SQIVND (reference sequence). CDR3 sequence reads: CASSLLGRTQETQYF. The CDR3 DNA follows: TGTGCCAGTAGCCTCTTAGGGCGTACCCAAGAGACCCAGTACTTC.